The rows below give T cell receptor beta chains drawn from one sample of a study of CD8 T cells in Susac syndrome. One entry per CDR3 protein results from TCRdb running MiXCR on the immunoSEQ multiplex PCR reads. The sample consists of approximately 280,000 distinct CDR3 sequences, roughly 81% of them appearing once. The specimen was CD8+ T cells from PBMCs. These TCRs come from a human donor with multiple sclerosis. CDR3s include the opening cysteine and the closing phenylalanine or tryptophan. A D gene is named only where the DNA matches it firmly. Rows give clone size only sometimes, using once, few, many, or a class for an expanded clone.

clone size,J gene,CDR3 length,V gene,D gene,CDR3 DNA,CDR3 protein
NA,TRBJ2-7,14,TRBV6-1,TRBD2,TGTGCCAGCAGTGGACTAGCGGGAACGTACGAGCAGTACTTC,CASSGLAGTYEQYF
NA,TRBJ2-2,13,TRBV29-1,NA,TGCAGCGTTGTTTGGGTTAACACCAGGGAGCTGTTTTTT,CSVVWVNTRELFF
few,TRBJ2-7,14,TRBV28,NA,TGTGCCAGCAGTTTTCTCCTTGGTGACTACGAGCAGTACTTC,CASSFLLGDYEQYF
once,TRBJ2-7,15,TRBV9,TRBD2,TGTGCCAGCAGCGTAGCACCGGGAGGTACCTACGAGCAGTACTTC,CASSVAPGGTYEQYF
few,TRBJ2-7,13,TRBV6-5,TRBD1,TGTGCCAGCAGTTACTCGACAGGGTTCGAGCAGTACTTC,CASSYSTGFEQYF
NA,TRBJ1-3,14,TRBV3-1,NA,TGTGCCAGCAGCCACAGCGCTTCTGGAAACACCATATATTTT,CASSHSASGNTIYF
NA,TRBJ2-5,16,TRBV7-2,TRBD2,TGTGCCAGCAGCGCCTCACTAGCGGGAGGTGAGGAGACCCAGTACTTC,CASSASLAGGEETQYF
NA,TRBJ2-1,17,TRBV5-5,NA,TGTGCCAGCAGCTTCGACCGGGCCCCATCCCTTACGGGTGAGCAGTTCTTC,CASSFDRAPSLTGEQFF
NA,TRBJ1-5,19,TRBV18,TRBD1,TGTGCCAGCTCACCCAAATCGGGACAGGCCCTTGATGGCAATCAGCCCCAGCATTTT,CASSPKSGQALDGNQPQHF
NA,TRBJ2-7,15,TRBV5-4,NA,TGTGCCAGCAGCTCCCGCGAGGCGGGAAACTACGAGCAGTACTTC,CASSSREAGNYEQYF
once,TRBJ2-1,14,TRBV12-3/TRBV12-4,TRBD1,TGTGCCAGCAGGATTCCCCAGGGGGCGAATGAGCAGTTCTTC,CASRIPQGANEQFF
NA,TRBJ2-3,15,TRBV7-9,TRBD1,TGTGCCAGCACCCTTAGGGGGCAGTCGACAGATACGCAGTATTTT,CASTLRGQSTDTQYF
NA,TRBJ2-3,15,TRBV27,NA,TGTGCCAGCAGTCCCTACAGGGCGAACACAGATACGCAGTATTTT,CASSPYRANTDTQYF
NA,TRBJ2-7,10,TRBV25-1,NA,TGTGCTTATGGGGAAAACGAGCAGTACTTC,CAYGENEQYF
NA,TRBJ1-1,11,TRBV28,NA,TGTGGGGCCTCGACGAACACTGAAGCTTTCTTT,CGASTNTEAFF